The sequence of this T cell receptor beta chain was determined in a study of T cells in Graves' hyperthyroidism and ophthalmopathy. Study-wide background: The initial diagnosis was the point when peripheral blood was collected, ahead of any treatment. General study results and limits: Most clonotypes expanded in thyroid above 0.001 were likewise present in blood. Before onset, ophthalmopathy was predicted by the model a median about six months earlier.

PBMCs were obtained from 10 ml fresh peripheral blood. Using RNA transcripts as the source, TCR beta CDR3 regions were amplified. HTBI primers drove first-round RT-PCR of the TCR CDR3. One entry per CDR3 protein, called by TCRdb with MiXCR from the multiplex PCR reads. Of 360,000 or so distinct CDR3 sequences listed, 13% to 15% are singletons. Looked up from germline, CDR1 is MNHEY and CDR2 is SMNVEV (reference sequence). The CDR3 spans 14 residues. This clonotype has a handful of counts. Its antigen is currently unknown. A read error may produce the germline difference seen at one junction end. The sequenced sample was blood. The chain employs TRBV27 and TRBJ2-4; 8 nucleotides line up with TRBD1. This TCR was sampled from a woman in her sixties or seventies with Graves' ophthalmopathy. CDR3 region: CASSFDRGENIQYF. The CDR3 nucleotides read TGTGCCAGTAGTTTCGACAGGGGTGAAAACATTCAGTACTTC.